A selection of T cell receptor beta chains follows, all from one sample in a study of blood T cell repertoires in COVID-19. Data came from immunoSEQ multiplex PCR; TCRdb stores just in-frame clones and leaves some out. The table records some 45,000 clones, under 85% of them present only once. The specimen sequenced was peripheral blood. These TCRs come from a woman older than 75 with acute or convalescent COVID-19. The CDR3 runs from the conserved cysteine through the conserved F or W. A D gene is named only where the DNA matches it firmly. Part of the rows lack a size; the others show once, few, many or a class for expanded clones.

NA	NA	TRBV2	TRBJ2-1	TGTGCCAGCAGGACGGGGAGGCAAGGTGGTGAGCAGTTCTTC	CASRTGRQGGEQFF
TRBD1	few	TRBV5-6	TRBJ1-3	TGTGCCAGCAGCTTGGGACAGGGGGCAACTGGAAACACCATATATTTT	CASSLGQGATGNTIYF
NA	NA	TRBV5-6	TRBJ1-2	TGTGCCAGCAGCTTGGCCAAACTCTACACCTTC	CASSLAKLYTF
NA	NA	TRBV27	TRBJ1-4	TGTGCCAGCAGTTTTCACACCGCTGGAAAACTGTTTTTT	CASSFHTAGKLFF
NA	NA	TRBV30	TRBJ1-2	TGTGCCTGGAGGGCCGGAACGGGGAACTATGGCTACACCTTC	CAWRAGTGNYGYTF
TRBD1	NA	TRBV7-9	TRBJ2-5	TGTGCCAGCAGCCTGATCAACTCAGGGGGCAGGGAGACCCAGTACTTC	CASSLINSGGRETQYF
NA	NA	TRBV19	TRBJ2-4	TGTGCCAGTAGTATATCAGGGGCCATCGCCAAAAACATTCAGTACTTC	CASSISGAIAKNIQYF
NA	NA	TRBV30	TRBJ1-1	TGTGCCTGGAGACGGGAGACAAAGAACACTGAAGCTTTCTTT	CAWRRETKNTEAFF
TRBD1	NA	TRBV5-1	TRBJ1-4	TGCGCCAGCAGTGCAGGACAGGGGCCACCCGAAAAACTGTTTTTT	CASSAGQGPPEKLFF
NA	NA	TRBV2	TRBJ1-5	TGTGCCAGCAGCGTGGACTGGGATAGCAATCAGCCCCAGCATTTT	CASSVDWDSNQPQHF
TRBD2	NA	TRBV3-1/TRBV3-2	TRBJ2-1	TGTGCCAGCAGCCCCTCAGCGGGAGGGGGGTATGAGCAGTTCTTC	CASSPSAGGGYEQFF
NA	NA	TRBV28	TRBJ2-5	TGTGCCAGCAGTTTCGTCGGGGTCCAAGAGACCCAGTACTTC	CASSFVGVQETQYF
TRBD2	once	TRBV28	TRBJ2-1	TGTGCCAGCAGTTTGAGCGGGAGGGTTCCCGACTCCTACAATGAGCAGTTCTTC	CASSLSGRVPDSYNEQFF
NA	NA	TRBV7-2	TRBJ1-2	TGTGCCAGCAGCCCGAGGGGAGGGAATTATGGCTACACCTTC	CASSPRGGNYGYTF